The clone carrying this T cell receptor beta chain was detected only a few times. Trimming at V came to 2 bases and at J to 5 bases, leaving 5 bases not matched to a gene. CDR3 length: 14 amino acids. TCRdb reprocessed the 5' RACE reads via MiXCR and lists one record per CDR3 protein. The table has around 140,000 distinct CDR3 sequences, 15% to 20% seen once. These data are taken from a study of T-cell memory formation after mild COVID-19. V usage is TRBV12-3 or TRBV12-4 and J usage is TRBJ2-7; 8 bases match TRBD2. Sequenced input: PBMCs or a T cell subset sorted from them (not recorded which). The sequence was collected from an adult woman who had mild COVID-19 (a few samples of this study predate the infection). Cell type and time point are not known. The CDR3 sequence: CASSLTGLDHEQYF. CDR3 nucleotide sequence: TGTGCCAGCAGTTTAACGGGACTAGATCACGAGCAGTACTTC.